The 20 T cell receptor beta chains in this list originate from one sample, sequenced in a study of CD8+CD57+ T cells in acquired aplastic anemia. TCR beta VDJ combinations and CDR3 sequences were profiled from genomic DNA. In TCRdb, the reads were re-called with MiXCR into one record per CDR3 protein. The data contain about 110,000 distinct CDR3 sequences, around 53% of them singletons. The specimen sequenced was sorted CD4+, CD8+, or CD8+CD57+ T cells (not recorded which) from PBMCs. These receptors came from a human donor in good health, serving as a control.

This chain uses TRBV2 with TRBJ1-5, with 7 nucleotides matching TRBD1. Trimming removed 6 bases from V and 5 bases from J; junction bases left unmatched: 7. The germline gives CDR1 SNHLY, CDR2 FYNNEI. This CDR3 is built from 14 residues. This CDR3 is CASSQGQLYQPQHF. CDR3 nucleotide sequence: TGTGCCAGCAGCCAGGGACAGCTGTATCAGCCCCAGCATTTT. Variable domain in full (rest from reference TRBV2 and TRBJ1-5): EPEVTQTPSHQVTQMGQEVILRCVPISNHLYFYWYRQILGQKVEFLVSFYNNEISEKSEIFDDQFSVERPDGSNFTLKIRSTKLEDSAMYFCASSQGQLYQPQHFGDGTRLSIL.

This clonotype came up a few times. The chain joins TRBV10-1 to TRBJ2-3; D gene unclear. Germline V gene sequence: CDR1 WNHNN, CDR2 SYGVQD (reference sequence). This CDR3 is 11 amino acids long. Trimming left V 6 bases short and J 2 bases short, with 3 bases between. CDR3: CASRTTDTQYF. The CDR3 DNA reads as TGCGCCAGCAGGACCACAGATACGCAGTATTTT.

Details on this clonotype: One junction end does not reproduce the germline sequence, and a read error may be involved. The chain joins TRBV19 to TRBJ2-3; perhaps TRBD1 as D (6 bases). This CDR3 spans 18 amino acids. The germline CDR1 and CDR2 sequences are LNHDA and SQIVND (reference sequence). The CDR3 region is CASSIQGQLSDVGDTQCF. The DNA of the CDR3 is TGTGCCAGTAGTATCCAAGGACAGCTCAGCGACGTTGGGGATACGCAGTGTTTT.

In its sample, this clonotype was seen once. V is TRBV11-1 and J is TRBJ2-3; 10 nucleotides align to TRBD2. J gave up 0 bases and V 5 bases, and 5 bases lay outside the gene matches. The CDR3 is 16 amino acids. Germline assignment: CDR1 SGHAT and CDR2 FQDESV (reference sequence). This CDR3 is CASSTSAGGSTDTQYF. CDR3 DNA sequence: TGTGCCAGCAGCACCTCAGCGGGGGGGAGCACAGATACGCAGTATTTT.

The chain employs TRBV15 and TRBJ2-7; TRBD1 is a possible D gene (5 bases). Germline V gives CDR1 LNHNV, CDR2 YYDKDF (reference sequence). The CDR3 extends over 14 amino acids. Trimming removed 0 bases from V and 4 bases from J, with 10 bases in between. The CDR3 reads CATSRERGSYEQYF. CDR3 DNA sequence: TGTGCCACCAGCAGAGAAAGGGGTTCTTACGAGCAGTACTTC.

The chain combines TRBV6-2 or TRBV6-3 with TRBJ2-3; D unresolved. CDR3 length equals 15 residues. Trimming took off 6 bases at V and 2 bases at J, with 15 bases between the two ends. CDR1 and CDR2 from the germline V gene are MNHEY and SVGEGT. The CDR3 region has the DNA TGTGCCAGCAGCCAAGAGCTCCTGGTCACAGATACGCAGTATTTT. Translation: CASSQELLVTDTQYF.

The rearrangement links TRBV3-1 to TRBJ2-7, with 12 bases matching TRBD1. The CDR3 runs to 15 residues. The germline CDR1 and CDR2 sequences are LGHDT and YNNKEL (reference sequence). Unmatched junction bases numbered 8, after V lost 4 bases and J lost 7 bases. DNA for the CDR3: TGTGCCAGCAGCCTCCCGGGACAGGGGGCGCGGGAGCAGTACTTC. This codes for CASSLPGQGAREQYF.

This chain uses TRBV19 with TRBJ1-2; D possibly corresponds to TRBD1 (5 bases). Germline loops: CDR1 LNHDA, CDR2 SQIVND (reference sequence). V lost 4 bases, J lost 0 bases, and 12 bases lay in between. This CDR3 comprises 15 residues. CDR3 nucleotides: TGTGCCAGTAGTAGATTCCGGGACTCTAACTATGGCTACACCTTC. Protein sequence: CASSRFRDSNYGYTF.

A note on this clonotype: A much larger clone sits a single nucleotide away, making a read error possible. The rearrangement joins TRBV5-5 to TRBJ1-2; 8 bases line up with TRBD1. Germline CDR1 SGHKS, CDR2 YYEKEE (reference sequence). The CDR3 sequence is 16 residues long. With 0 bases clipped from V and 10 bases from J, the junction kept 14 bases outside the gene matches. CDR3 in amino acids: CASSLESGGLVDDYTF. The CDR3 DNA is TGTGCCAGCAGCTTGGAATCAGGGGGCTTGGTAGATGACTACACCTTC.

This clonotype was seen only a few times. This chain links TRBV10-3 with TRBJ2-7; 13 bases match TRBD2. In germline, CDR1 is ENHRY, CDR2 SYGVKD. The CDR3 contains 15 residues. Trimming cost V 6 bases and J 2 bases; bases outside gene matches: 4. The CDR3 sequence: CAISETSGGAYEQYF. DNA for the CDR3: TGTGCCATCAGCGAAACTAGCGGGGGGGCCTACGAGCAGTACTTC.

Comment on this clonotype: A much larger clone differs from this one at a single base, so this may be a read error. The V gene is TRBV6-5, the J gene TRBJ2-7, with 7 bases lining up with TRBD1. Trimming at V came to 4 bases and at J to 7 bases, leaving 10 bases not matched to a gene. Germline V gene data show CDR1 as MNHEY and CDR2 as SVGAGI. This CDR3 is built from 14 residues. The CDR3 sequence: CASSFGTEYNEQYF. CDR3 DNA: TGTGCCAGCAGTTTTGGGACAGAGTACAATGAGCAGTACTTC.

This clonotype has a count of ten or more. The rearrangement uses TRBV10-1 and TRBJ2-3, with unresolved D. This CDR3 is built from 14 residues. V gave up 4 bases and J gave up 5 bases, with 13 bases separating them. Looked up from germline, CDR1 is WNHNN and CDR2 is SYGVQD (reference sequence). The CDR3 is CASSAGPVGDTQYF. The CDR3 DNA sequence: TGCGCCAGCAGTGCAGGCCCCGTTGGAGATACGCAGTATTTT.

The chain has TRBV9 and TRBJ2-2; D is ambiguous. Trimming took off 0 bases at V and 0 bases at J, with 9 bases between the two ends. This CDR3 region has 16 residues. The germline CDR1 and CDR2 sequences are SGDLS and YYNGEE. This chain's CDR3 is CASSVVASPNTGELFF. CDR3 in DNA: TGTGCCAGCAGCGTAGTCGCGTCCCCGAACACCGGGGAGCTGTTTTTT. Full variable domain (remainder filled in from reference TRBV9 and TRBJ2-2): DSGVTQTPKHLITATGQRVTLRCSPRSGDLSVYWYQQSLDQGLQFLIQYYNGEERAKGNILERFSAQQFPDLHSELNLSSLELGDSALYFCASSVVASPNTGELFFGEGSRLTVL.

V gene TRBV10-2 combines with J gene TRBJ2-1, with D unclear. Per the germline V gene, CDR1 is WSHSY and CDR2 is SAAADI. V was pared by 2 bases and J by 2 bases, with 7 bases between. This CDR3 spans 14 amino acids. The CDR3: CASSERNTYNEQFF. The CDR3 nucleotides are TGCGCCAGCAGTGAGCGGAATACCTACAATGAGCAGTTCTTC.

This chain uses TRBV19 with TRBJ2-3; no clear D. Germline CDR1 is LNHDA and CDR2 is SQIVND (reference sequence). CDR3 size: 13 residues. Trimming removed 4 bases from V and 4 bases from J, with 9 bases in between. The CDR3 DNA follows: TGTGCCAGTAGTAAGGGCCTCGCAGATACGCAGTATTTT. Translating gives CASSKGLADTQYF. Variable domain in full (rest from reference TRBV19 and TRBJ2-3): DGGITQSPKYLFRKEGQNVTLSCEQNLNHDAMYWYRQDPGQGLRLIYYSQIVNDFQKGDIAEGYSVSREKKESFPLTVTSAQKNPTAFYLCASSKGLADTQYFGPGTRLTVL.

Points on this clonotype: A much larger clone lies a single base off, so this may be a read error. This chain uses TRBV7-6 with TRBJ1-1, with 7 bases matching TRBD1. Germline values: CDR1 SGHVS, CDR2 FNYEAQ. The CDR3 spans 15 residues. The CDR3 nucleotides are TGTGCCAGCAGCCTCGCGGGACAGCTGAACACTGGAGCTTTCTTT. It yields the protein CASSLAGQLNTGAFF.

Many counts were recorded for this clonotype. In DNA form, the CDR3 reads TGTGCCAGCAGCTCCCCCGGGAACGAGCAGTACTTC. This sequence encodes CASSSPGNEQYF. V and J are TRBV7-2 and TRBJ2-7; D perhaps matches TRBD2 (5 bases). V gave up 4 bases and J gave up 5 bases, with 9 bases separating them. This CDR3 has 12 residues. CDR1 and CDR2 (germline): SGHTA, FQGNSA. The whole variable domain, remainder taken from reference TRBV7-2 and TRBJ2-7, is GAGVSQSPSNKVTEKGKDVELRCDPISGHTALYWYRQSLGQGLEFLIYFQGNSAPDKSGLPSDRFSAERTGGSVSTLTIQRTQQEDSAVYLCASSSPGNEQYFGPGTRLTVT.

The CDR3, as DNA: TGTGCCACCAGCAGAGATGTGTCTAGCGGGGGGTGGGAGACCCAGTACTTC. Translating gives CATSRDVSSGGWETQYF. The V and J genes are TRBV15 and TRBJ2-5, with TRBD2 identical over 11 bases. Trimming removed 0 bases from V and 5 bases from J; junction bases left unmatched: 8. Germline assignment: CDR1 LNHNV and CDR2 YYDKDF (reference sequence). The CDR3 loop spans 17 amino acids.

Only a few counts were recorded for this clonotype. Relative to the germline gene, one junction end is altered; a read error may explain this. The V and J genes are TRBV10-3 and TRBJ2-7; D remains ambiguous. Germline V lookup: CDR1 ENHRY, CDR2 SYGVKD. This CDR3 has 14 residues. The CDR3 region is CASSESGRTYEQYF. As DNA, the CDR3 is TGTGCCAGCAGTGAATCTGGACGGACCTACGAGCAGTACTTC.

The chain is built from TRBV20-1 and TRBJ1-2, with TRBD1 as a possible D gene (5 bases). CDR3 length: 13 amino acids. From germline, CDR1 is DFQATT and CDR2 SNEGSKA (reference sequence). Trimming took off 1 base at V and 4 bases at J, with 10 bases between the two ends. CDR3 sequence: CSARAGLIYGYTF. The CDR3 DNA reads TGCAGTGCTAGAGCAGGGTTAATCTATGGCTACACCTTC.